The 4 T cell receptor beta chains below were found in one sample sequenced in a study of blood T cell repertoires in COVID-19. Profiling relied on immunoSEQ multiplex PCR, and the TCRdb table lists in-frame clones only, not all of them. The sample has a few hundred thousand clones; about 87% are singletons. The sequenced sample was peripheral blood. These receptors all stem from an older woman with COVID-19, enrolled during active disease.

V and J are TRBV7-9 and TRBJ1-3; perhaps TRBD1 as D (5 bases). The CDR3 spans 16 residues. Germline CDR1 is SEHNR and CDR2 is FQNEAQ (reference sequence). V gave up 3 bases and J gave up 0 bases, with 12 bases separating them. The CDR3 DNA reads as TGTGCCAGCAGCTTCGGGACTGCGAGCTCTGGAAACACCATATATTTT. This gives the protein CASSFGTASSGNTIYF.

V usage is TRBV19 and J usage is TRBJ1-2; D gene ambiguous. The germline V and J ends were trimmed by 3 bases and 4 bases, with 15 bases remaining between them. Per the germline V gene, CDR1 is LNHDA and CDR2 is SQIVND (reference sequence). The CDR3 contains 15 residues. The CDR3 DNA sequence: TGTGCCAGTAGTATTCGGCCGGAGGGCTCCTATGGCTACACCTTC. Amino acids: CASSIRPEGSYGYTF.

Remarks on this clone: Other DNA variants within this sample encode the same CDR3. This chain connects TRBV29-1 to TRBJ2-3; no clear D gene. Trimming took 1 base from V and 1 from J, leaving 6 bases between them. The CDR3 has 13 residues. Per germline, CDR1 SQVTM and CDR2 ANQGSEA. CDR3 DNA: TGCAGCGTTGAAGGGAGCGGCACAGATACGCAGTATTTT. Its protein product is CSVEGSGTDTQYF.

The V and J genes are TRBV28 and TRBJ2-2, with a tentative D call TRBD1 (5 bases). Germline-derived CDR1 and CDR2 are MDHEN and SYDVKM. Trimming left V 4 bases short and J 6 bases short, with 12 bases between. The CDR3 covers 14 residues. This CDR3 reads CASSSRQTAGELFF. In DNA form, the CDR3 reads TGTGCCAGCAGTTCCCGACAGACGGCCGGGGAGCTGTTTTTT.